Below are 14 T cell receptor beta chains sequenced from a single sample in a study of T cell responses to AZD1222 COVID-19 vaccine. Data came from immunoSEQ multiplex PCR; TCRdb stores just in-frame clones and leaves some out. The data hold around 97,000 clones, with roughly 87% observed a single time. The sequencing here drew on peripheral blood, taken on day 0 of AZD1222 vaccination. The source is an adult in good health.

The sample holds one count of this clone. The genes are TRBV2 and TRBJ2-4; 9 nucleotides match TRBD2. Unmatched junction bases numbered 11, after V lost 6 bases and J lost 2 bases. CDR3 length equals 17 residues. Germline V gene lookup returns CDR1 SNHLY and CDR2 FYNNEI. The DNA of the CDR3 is TGTGCCAGCAGCGGTAGCGGGGGAGACCAACCCAAAAACATTCAGTACTTC. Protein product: CASSGSGGDQPKNIQYF.

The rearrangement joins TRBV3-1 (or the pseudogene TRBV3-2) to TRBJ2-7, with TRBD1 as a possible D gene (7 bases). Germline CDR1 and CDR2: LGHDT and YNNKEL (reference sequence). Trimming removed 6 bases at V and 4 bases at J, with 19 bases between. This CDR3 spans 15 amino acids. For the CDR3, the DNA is TGTGCCAGCAGGCCGACAGGGTCCGCGGGGTACGAGCAGTACTTC. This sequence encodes CASRPTGSAGYEQYF.

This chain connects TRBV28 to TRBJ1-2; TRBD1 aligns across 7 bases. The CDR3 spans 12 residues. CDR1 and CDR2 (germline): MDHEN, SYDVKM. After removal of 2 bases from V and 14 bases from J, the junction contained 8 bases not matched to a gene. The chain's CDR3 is CASSLRREGATF. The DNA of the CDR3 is TGTGCCAGCAGTTTAAGGAGAGAGGGGGCGACCTTC.

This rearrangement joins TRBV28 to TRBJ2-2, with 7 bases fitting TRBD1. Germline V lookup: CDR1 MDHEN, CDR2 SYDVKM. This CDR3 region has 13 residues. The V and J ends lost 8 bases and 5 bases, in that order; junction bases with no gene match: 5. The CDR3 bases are TGTGCCAGCCGGGACAGCACGACCGGGGAGCTGTTTTTT. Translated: CASRDSTTGELFF.

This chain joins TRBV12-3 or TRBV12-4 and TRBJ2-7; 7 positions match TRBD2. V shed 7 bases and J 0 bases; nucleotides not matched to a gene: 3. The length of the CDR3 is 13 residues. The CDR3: CASTGGSSYEQYF. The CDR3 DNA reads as TGTGCCAGCACGGGGGGTAGCTCCTACGAGCAGTACTTC.

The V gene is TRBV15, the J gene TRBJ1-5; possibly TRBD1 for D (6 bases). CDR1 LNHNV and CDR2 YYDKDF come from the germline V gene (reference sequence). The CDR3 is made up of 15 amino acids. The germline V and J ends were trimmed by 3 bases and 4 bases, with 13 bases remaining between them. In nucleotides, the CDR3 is TGTGCCACCAGCAGGGGAGGGGGAAGGAATCAGCCCCAGCATTTT. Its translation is CATSRGGGRNQPQHF.

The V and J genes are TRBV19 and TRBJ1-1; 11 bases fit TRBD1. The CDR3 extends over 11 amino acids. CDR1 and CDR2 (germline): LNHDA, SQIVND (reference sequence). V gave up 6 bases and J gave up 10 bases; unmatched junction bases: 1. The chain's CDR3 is CASRGQGGAFF. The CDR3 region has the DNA TGTGCCAGTAGGGGACAGGGGGGAGCTTTCTTT.

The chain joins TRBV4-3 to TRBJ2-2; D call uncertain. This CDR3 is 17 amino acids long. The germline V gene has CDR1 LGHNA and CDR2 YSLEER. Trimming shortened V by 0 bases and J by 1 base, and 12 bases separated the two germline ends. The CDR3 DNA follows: TGCGCCAGCAGCCAAGACACACTTCAGGAGAACACCGGGGAGCTGTTTTTT. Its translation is CASSQDTLQENTGELFF.

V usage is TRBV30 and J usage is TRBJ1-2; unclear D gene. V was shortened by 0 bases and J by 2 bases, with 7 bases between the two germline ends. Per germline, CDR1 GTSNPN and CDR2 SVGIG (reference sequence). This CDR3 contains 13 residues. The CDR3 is CAWSVSENYGYTF. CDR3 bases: TGTGCCTGGAGTGTATCAGAAAACTATGGCTACACCTTC.

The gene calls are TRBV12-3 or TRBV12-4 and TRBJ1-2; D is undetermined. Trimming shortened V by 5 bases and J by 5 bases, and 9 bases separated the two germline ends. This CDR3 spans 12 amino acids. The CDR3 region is CASSRAAYGYTF. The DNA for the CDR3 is TGTGCCAGCAGTCGAGCCGCATATGGCTACACCTTC.

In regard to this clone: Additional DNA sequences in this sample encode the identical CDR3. The CDR3 loop is CASSESQETQYF. CDR3 DNA sequence: TGTGCCAGCAGCGAATCTCAAGAGACCCAGTACTTC. V usage is TRBV2 and J usage is TRBJ2-5; D remains ambiguous. Germline V lookup: CDR1 SNHLY, CDR2 FYNNEI. Trimming cost V 6 bases and J 2 bases, with 7 bases left between them. There are 12 residues in the CDR3.

The DNA of the CDR3 is TGTGCCAGCAGTGAAGCTCCACGGACCGCCGCCAAAAACATTCAGTACTTC. Encoded protein: CASSEAPRTAAKNIQYF. The rearrangement uses TRBV6-1 and TRBJ2-4; unclear D gene. The CDR3 has 17 amino acids. The V end lost 0 bases, the J end lost 1 base, and 13 bases lay between the germline ends. Germline V gene sequence: CDR1 MNHNS, CDR2 SASEGT.

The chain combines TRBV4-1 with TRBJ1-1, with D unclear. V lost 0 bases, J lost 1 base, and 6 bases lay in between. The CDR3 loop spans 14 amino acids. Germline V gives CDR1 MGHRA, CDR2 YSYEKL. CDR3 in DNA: TGCGCCAGCAGCCAAGACACGGGGAACACTGAAGCTTTCTTT. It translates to CASSQDTGNTEAFF.

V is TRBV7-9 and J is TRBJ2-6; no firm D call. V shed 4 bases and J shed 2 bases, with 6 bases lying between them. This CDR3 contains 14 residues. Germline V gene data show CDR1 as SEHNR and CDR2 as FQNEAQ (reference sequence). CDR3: CASSSAAGANVLTF. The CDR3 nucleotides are TGTGCCAGCAGCTCCGCGGCTGGGGCCAACGTCCTGACTTTC.